Reported below is one T cell receptor (beta chain). What it binds is unknown. TCRdb re-called the reads with MiXCR, one entry per CDR3 protein. This table holds hundreds of thousands of distinct CDR3 sequences, approximately 32% found once. This sample is drawn from a study of T cell repertoires in cytomegalovirus infection. Study-wide results and caveats: Cumulative public TCR beta family frequency identified carriers of CMV plus the relevant HLA.

The input for sequencing was cultured CD8+ T cells from PBMCs, taken from culture after CMV antigen stimulation. This receptor was obtained from a human donor in good health (CMV status not recorded). Some clones in this sample may be carry-over from other donors' samples.

The CDR3 spells CAISDSGGETQYF. The CDR3 DNA reads TGTGCCATCAGTGACTCTGGGGGAGAGACCCAGTACTTC. The chain links TRBV10-3 to TRBJ2-5; D might be TRBD1 or TRBD2, each matching 5 bases. Germline lookup yields CDR1 ENHRY and CDR2 SYGVKD. With 3 bases removed from V and 4 bases from J, the gap between germline ends came to 9 bases. The CDR3 totals 13 residues.